This T cell receptor (beta chain) was observed in a study of tumor-infiltrating lymphocytes in primary liver carcinoma. The overall study: These were node-negative, non-metastatic T1-T3 tumors of roughly 4 to 10 cm. Points from the study as a whole: Representation across all five tumor regions was limited to only about 7-24% of top clones.

At least ten counts were recorded for this clonotype. Its target is unknown. DNA and RNA were both co-extracted from 20-30 mg of bulk tissue that had not been sorted. With chronic HBV infection, the patients were also treatment-naive. Researchers took samples from five separate regions of each tumor. The germline CDR1 and CDR2 sequences are SGHAT and FQNNGV. CDR3 length: 14 residues. The germline V and J ends were trimmed by 6 bases and 6 bases, with 15 bases remaining between them. Total RNA amounting to roughly 450 ng was the source from which TCR beta cDNA was made with a constant-region primer. Slightly modified ARM-PCR, run as three nested multiplex PCR rounds, produced the TCR beta libraries. TRBV1-TRBV30 forward primers paired with a C-beta reverse primer were used in the first two PCR rounds, which ran approximately 10 cycles each. TCRdb re-derived calls from the multiplex PCR reads in MiXCR, one entry per CDR3 protein. The sample lists about 99,000 distinct CDR3 sequences, roughly 69% occurring once.

The genes are TRBV11-2 and TRBJ2-1; D is undetermined. The sequence was collected from a woman aged 55 to 70 with primary liver carcinoma and hepatitis B virus infection. Sample: liver tumor tissue from sampling region 5. Subset indicated: tumor region T5, tumor centre. The CDR3 DNA reads as TGTGCCAGCAGGAATAGGATGTGGGCCAATGAGCAGTTCTTC. Protein product: CASRNRMWANEQFF.